Shown below are 15 T cell receptor beta chains from a single sample sequenced in a study of identifying expanded T cells in peripheral blood. Data came from immunoSEQ multiplex PCR; TCRdb stores just in-frame clones and leaves some out. The sample has about 90,000 clones, approximately 86% seen once; the top ten hold roughly 5.9%. The specimen was blood. Source of these receptors: a person aged 18 to 75 in good health.

The rearrangement joins TRBV30 to TRBJ1-5, with D hard to call. From germline, CDR1 is GTSNPN and CDR2 SVGIG (reference sequence). CDR3 length: 19 amino acids. Trimming removed 0 bases at V and 3 bases at J, with 24 bases between. The CDR3 DNA reads TGTGCCTGGAGTGTAAATAAATTGAGGGCCTGGCAATCCAATCAGCCCCAGCATTTT. It encodes CAWSVNKLRAWQSNQPQHF.

The V gene is TRBV25-1, the J gene TRBJ2-3; D is perhaps TRBD2 (6 bases). CDR3 size: 15 residues. Looked up from germline, CDR1 is MGHDK and CDR2 is SYGVNS. The V end lost 5 bases, the J end lost 2 bases, and 14 bases lay between the germline ends. CDR3 protein: CASSRGPGVTDTQYF. The DNA of the CDR3 is TGTGCCAGCAGTAGGGGACCGGGGGTCACAGATACGCAGTATTTT.

The chain joins TRBV30 to TRBJ1-2; unclear D gene. The V gene lost 7 bases and the J gene lost 5 bases, with 11 bases spanning the gap. The CDR3 totals 11 residues. In germline, CDR1 is GTSNPN, CDR2 SVGIG (reference sequence). CDR3 loop: CASQLSYGYTF. Written as DNA, the CDR3 is TGTGCCTCCCAACTATCATATGGCTACACCTTC.

This rearrangement joins TRBV6-5 to TRBJ2-2; D not certain. The CDR3 spans 15 residues. The germline gives CDR1 MNHEY, CDR2 SVGAGI. Deletions cut 3 bases from V and 1 base from J, with 9 bases between. CDR3 amino acids: CASSYRRRNTGELFF. The CDR3 DNA is TGTGCCAGCAGTTATCGACGGCGGAACACCGGGGAGCTGTTTTTT.

The sample holds one count of this clone. V usage is TRBV7-8 and J usage is TRBJ2-1; 10 nucleotides line up with TRBD2. The CDR3 is 15 residues long. With 5 bases clipped from V and 4 bases from J, the junction kept 5 bases outside the gene matches. From germline, CDR1 is SGHVS and CDR2 FQNEAQ. The CDR3: CASSPGTSEYNEQFF. DNA of the CDR3: TGTGCCAGCAGCCCGGGGACTAGCGAATACAATGAGCAGTTCTTC.

V usage is TRBV29-1 and J usage is TRBJ2-7, with 12 positions matching TRBD2. V lost 1 base to trimming and J lost 5 bases; unmatched junction nucleotides: 3. Germline V CDR1 and CDR2: SQVTM, ANQGSEA. CDR3 length: 14 residues. In DNA, the CDR3 is TGCAGCGTTGAAGTGACTAGCGGGGGTAACGAGCAGTACTTC. Translation: CSVEVTSGGNEQYF.

V usage is TRBV25-1 and J usage is TRBJ2-7, with D possibly TRBD2 on 6 matching bases. Germline loops: CDR1 MGHDK, CDR2 SYGVNS. The CDR3 spans 13 residues. Trimming shortened V by 3 bases and J by 4 bases, and 10 bases separated the two germline ends. CDR3 in amino acids: CASSEAGLYEQYF. For the CDR3, the DNA is TGTGCCAGCAGTGAGGCAGGACTATACGAGCAGTACTTC.

V is TRBV6-6 and J is TRBJ2-3, with D unclear. V was trimmed by 4 bases and J by 2 bases, leaving 4 bases between them. The CDR3 is made up of 12 amino acids. The germline V gene encodes CDR1 MNHNY and CDR2 SVGAGI (reference sequence). The CDR3 protein is CASSSTTDTQYF. The CDR3 DNA follows: TGTGCCAGCAGTTCGACCACAGATACGCAGTATTTT.

This clone was seen a single time. The V call is TRBV6-5, the J call TRBJ2-7; TRBD1 matches 8 bases. The ends lost 7 bases at V and 2 bases at J; junction bases unmatched: 7. Germline V gene data show CDR1 as MNHEY and CDR2 as SVGAGI. The CDR3 sequence is 14 residues long. The CDR3 here is CASTGQGKTYEQYF. CDR3 sequence (DNA): TGTGCCAGCACCGGACAGGGCAAAACCTACGAGCAGTACTTC.

The rearrangement links TRBV7-2 to TRBJ2-3; a possible D gene is TRBD1 (6 bases). V was shortened by 4 bases and J by 0 bases, with 23 bases between the two germline ends. This CDR3 contains 19 residues. The V gene's germline CDR1 is SGHTA and CDR2 FQGNSA. The CDR3: CASSSRNTIQGRSTDTQYF. The DNA for the CDR3 is TGTGCCAGCAGCTCGCGCAATACTATTCAGGGGCGCAGCACAGATACGCAGTATTTT.

The V and J genes are TRBV5-4 and TRBJ1-2, with 8 bases identical to TRBD1. This CDR3 comprises 14 residues. Germline V gene lookup returns CDR1 SGHNT and CDR2 YYREEE (reference sequence). With 4 bases clipped from V and 3 bases from J, the junction kept 5 bases outside the gene matches. This CDR3 is CASSGQTGDYGYTF. DNA for the CDR3: TGTGCCAGCAGCGGGCAGACAGGGGACTATGGCTACACCTTC. The full variable domain, with the rest looked up from reference TRBV5-4 and TRBJ1-2, is ETGVTQSPTHLIKTRGQQVTLRCSSQSGHNTVSWYQQALGQGPQFIFQYYREEENGRGNFPPRFSGLQFPNYSSELNVNALELDDSALYLCASSGQTGDYGYTFGSGTRLTVV.

A few counts support this clone. The chain joins TRBV7-9 to TRBJ2-7; tentatively, D is TRBD1 or TRBD2 (5 bases each). CDR3 size: 16 residues. CDR1 is SEHNR and CDR2 is FQNEAQ in the germline V gene (reference sequence). V lost 5 bases, J lost 2 bases, and 19 bases lay in between. CDR3 sequence reads: CASSATSGTLPYEQYF. DNA for the CDR3: TGTGCCAGCAGCGCTACCTCAGGGACCCTCCCCTACGAGCAGTACTTC.

The CDR3 sequence is CASSPAGLEETQYF. Here the CDR3 DNA reads TGTGCCAGCTCACCAGCGGGGTTAGAAGAGACCCAGTACTTC. J is TRBJ2-5 and V is TRBV18; tentative D call: TRBD2 (6 bases). CDR1 KGHSH and CDR2 LQKENI come from the germline V gene. This CDR3 comprises 14 residues. V lost 2 bases to trimming and J lost 3 bases, with 10 bases between them.

The chain uses TRBV7-8 and TRBJ1-4; 10 bases map to TRBD1. The germline gives CDR1 SGHVS, CDR2 FQNEAQ. This CDR3 has 18 amino acids. The junction had 12 bases not matched to a gene; V was cut back by 5 bases and J by 3 bases. The CDR3 bases are TGTGCCAGCAGCATTAGTAGGGGACAGGGGAGTTCTAATGAAAAACTGTTTTTT. As protein: CASSISRGQGSSNEKLFF.

This chain connects TRBV6-5 to TRBJ2-1; weak D call: TRBD1 (6 bases). The CDR3 spans 15 residues. From germline, CDR1 is MNHEY and CDR2 SVGAGI. Between the trimmed V and J ends, which lost 2 bases and 6 bases, there was a span of 14 bases. Here the CDR3 reads CASSYLGQLPNEQFF. CDR3 DNA: TGTGCCAGCAGTTACCTCGGACAGTTACCCAATGAGCAGTTCTTC.